This is a list of T cell receptor beta chains from one sample in a study of cytomegalovirus exposure and HLA in healthy donors. Profiled with immunoSEQ multiplex PCR; TCRdb holds only in-frame clones, not every one. The table shows about 160,000 clones, with roughly 80% occurring only once. The sequenced sample was PBMCs. The receptors here all came from a man aged 25-45 years in good health and CMV-seropositive. CDR3s include the opening cysteine and the closing phenylalanine or tryptophan. D genes are given only for firm matches. Only some rows state a clone size, as once, few, many or a class for expanded clones.

v_gene	abundance	d_gene	j_gene	CDR3aa	CDR3nt
TRBV4-2	NA	TRBD1	TRBJ1-5	CASSQLQGGDNQPQHF	TGTGCCAGCAGCCAATTGCAGGGGGGAGACAATCAGCCCCAGCATTTT
TRBV6-1	few	NA	TRBJ2-7	CASSEAGGQRSFSYEQYF	TGTGCCAGCAGTGAAGCGGGGGGACAGCGATCTTTCTCCTACGAGCAGTACTTC
TRBV2	few	TRBD1	TRBJ2-1	CASSGQGEGEQFF	TGTGCCAGTTCGGGACAGGGGGAGGGTGAGCAGTTCTTC
TRBV6-5	NA	NA	TRBJ2-7	CASSYSGGLNSEQYF	TGTGCCAGCAGTTACTCGGGGGGTCTTAACTCGGAGCAGTACTTC
TRBV7-3	NA	TRBD2	TRBJ2-2	CASSRGGEDTGELFF	TGTGCCAGCAGCCGCGGGGGGGAGGATACCGGGGAGCTGTTTTTT
TRBV30	NA	NA	TRBJ1-5	CAWSDRWSQPQHF	TGTGCCTGGAGTGACCGGTGGAGTCAGCCCCAGCATTTT
TRBV10-2	NA	NA	TRBJ2-4	CASSDGRANPNIQYF	TGCGCCAGCAGTGATGGCAGGGCAAACCCAAACATTCAGTACTTC
TRBV4-3	NA	NA	TRBJ2-7	CASSQATDESYEQYF	TGCGCCAGCAGCCAAGCGACTGATGAGTCCTACGAGCAGTACTTC
TRBV2	NA	TRBD1	TRBJ2-1	CAQGYNEQFF	TGTGCACAGGGGTACAATGAGCAGTTCTTC
TRBV7-2	once	NA	TRBJ2-7	CASSLEGGYEQYF	TGTGCCAGCAGCTTAGAAGGGGGCTACGAGCAGTACTTC
TRBV7-3	NA	TRBD1	TRBJ2-2	CANSPVRQGGTGELFF	TGTGCCAACAGCCCCGTCAGACAGGGGGGCACCGGGGAGCTGTTTTTT
TRBV2	few	TRBD1	TRBJ2-3	CASSSGQGTDTQYF	TGTGCCAGCTCCTCCGGACAGGGGACAGATACGCAGTATTTT
TRBV6-6	NA	NA	TRBJ1-4	CASRKGVGEKLFF	TGTGCCAGCAGAAAGGGGGTAGGAGAAAAACTGTTTTTT
TRBV5-1	NA	TRBD1	TRBJ1-2	CASSYGQGADGYTF	TGCGCCAGCAGCTACGGACAGGGGGCCGATGGCTACACCTTC
TRBV9	NA	NA	TRBJ2-7	CASSVDPGRYEQYF	TGTGCCAGCAGCGTAGATCCAGGCCGCTACGAGCAGTACTTC
TRBV5-4	NA	NA	TRBJ1-2	CASSLGAGIGYTF	TGTGCCAGCAGCTTGGGTGCAGGGATTGGCTACACCTTC
TRBV7-3	NA	NA	TRBJ2-7	CASSFPHAIQGGNEQYF	TGTGCCAGCAGCTTCCCACACGCTATCCAGGGAGGCAACGAGCAGTACTTC
TRBV7-6	NA	NA	TRBJ1-1	CASSHEQGEAFF	TGTGCCAGCAGCCACGAGCAGGGTGAAGCTTTCTTT
TRBV5-1	NA	TRBD1	TRBJ1-5	CASSVEGASNQPQHF	TGCGCCAGCAGCGTAGAGGGGGCCAGCAATCAGCCCCAGCATTTT
TRBV4-1	NA	NA	TRBJ1-4	CASSQVGGRRALTNEKLFF	TGCGCCAGCAGCCAAGTTGGGGGTCGGAGGGCGCTCACTAATGAAAAACTGTTTTTT
TRBV7-3	few	NA	TRBJ2-3	CASSPGGSTDTQYF	TGTGCCAGCAGCCCGGGTGGTAGCACAGATACGCAGTATTTT
TRBV5-4	NA	NA	TRBJ2-1	CASSWETGSNEQFF	TGTGCCAGCAGCTGGGAAACAGGGAGCAATGAGCAGTTCTTC
TRBV11-2	NA	NA	TRBJ2-2	CASNIASATGELFF	TGTGCCAGCAACATAGCGTCCGCCACCGGGGAGCTGTTTTTT
TRBV30	few	NA	TRBJ1-4	CAWSPGIREDEKLFF	TGTGCCTGGAGTCCAGGGATCAGGGAAGATGAAAAACTGTTTTTT
TRBV2	few	NA	TRBJ1-1	CASRDSVNTEAFF	TGTGCCAGCAGGGACAGCGTGAACACTGAAGCTTTCTTT
TRBV6-6	NA	TRBD2	TRBJ2-3	CASSSTSGGTDTQYF	TGTGCCAGCAGTTCCACTAGCGGGGGGACAGATACGCAGTATTTT
TRBV19	NA	TRBD1	TRBJ2-5	CASHPRGHETQYF	TGTGCCAGCCACCCCAGGGGGCATGAGACCCAGTACTTC
TRBV6-1	NA	TRBD1	TRBJ1-3	CASSDRRRDRGNTIYF	TGTGCCAGCAGTGATCGAAGACGGGACAGGGGAAACACCATATATTTT
TRBV15	NA	TRBD1	TRBJ1-2	CATSNPGQGYYGYTF	TGTGCCACCAGCAATCCGGGACAGGGGTACTATGGCTACACCTTC
TRBV4-1	NA	NA	TRBJ2-3	CASSQVPRADTQYF	TGCGCCAGCAGCCAAGTCCCCCGCGCAGATACGCAGTATTTT
TRBV9	NA	NA	TRBJ1-4	CASSVAVGGATNEKLFF	TGTGCCAGCAGCGTAGCAGTAGGGGGGGCAACTAATGAAAAACTGTTTTTT
TRBV6-1	NA	NA	TRBJ2-1	CASSDPTGLDEQFF	TGTGCCAGCAGTGACCCCACAGGGCTCGATGAGCAGTTCTTC
TRBV2	NA	NA	TRBJ1-5	CASSEDSVNQPQHF	TGTGCCAGCAGTGAAGACAGTGTCAATCAGCCCCAGCATTTT
TRBV7-7	NA	TRBD2	TRBJ2-1	CASSLTSGGAHEQFF	TGTGCCAGCAGCCTTACTAGCGGGGGGGCACATGAGCAGTTCTTC
TRBV11-2	NA	NA	TRBJ2-6	CASSLDMGSGANVLTF	TGTGCCAGCAGCTTAGATATGGGCTCGGGGGCCAACGTCCTGACTTTC
TRBV7-8	NA	NA	TRBJ2-2	CASSLNRQNTGELFF	TGTGCCAGCAGCTTAAACAGACAGAACACCGGGGAGCTGTTTTTT
TRBV6-4	few	TRBD2	TRBJ2-3	CASSASSGGADTQYF	TGTGCCAGCAGTGCCTCTAGCGGGGGGGCAGATACGCAGTATTTT
TRBV4-1	NA	TRBD2	TRBJ2-7	CASSQQSSGGAYSYEQYF	TGCGCCAGCAGCCAACAGTCTAGCGGGGGGGCCTATTCCTACGAGCAGTACTTC